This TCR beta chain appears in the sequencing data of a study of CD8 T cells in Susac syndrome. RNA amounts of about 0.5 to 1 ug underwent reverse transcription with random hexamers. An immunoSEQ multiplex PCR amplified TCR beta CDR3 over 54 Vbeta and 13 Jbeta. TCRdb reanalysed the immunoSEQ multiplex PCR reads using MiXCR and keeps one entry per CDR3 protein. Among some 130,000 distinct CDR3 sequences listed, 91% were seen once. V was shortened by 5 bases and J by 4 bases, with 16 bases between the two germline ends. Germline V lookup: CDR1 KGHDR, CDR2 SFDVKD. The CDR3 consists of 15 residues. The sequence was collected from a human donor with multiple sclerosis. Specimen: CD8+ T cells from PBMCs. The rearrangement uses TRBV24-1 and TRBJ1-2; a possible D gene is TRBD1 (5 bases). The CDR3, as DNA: TGTGCCACCAGTGGGATCGATGGGGGATTCTATGGCTACACCTTC. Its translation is CATSGIDGGFYGYTF.